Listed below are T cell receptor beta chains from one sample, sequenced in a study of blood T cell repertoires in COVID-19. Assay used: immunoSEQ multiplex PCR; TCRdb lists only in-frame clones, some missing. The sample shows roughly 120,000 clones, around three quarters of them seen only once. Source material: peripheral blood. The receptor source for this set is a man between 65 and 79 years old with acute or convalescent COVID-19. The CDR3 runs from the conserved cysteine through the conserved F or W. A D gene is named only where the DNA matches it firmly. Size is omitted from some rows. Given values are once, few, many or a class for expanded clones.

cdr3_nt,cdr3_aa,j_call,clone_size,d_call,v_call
TGTGCCAGCAGTTACGGAGCAAGCGATACGCAGTATTTT,CASSYGASDTQYF,TRBJ2-3,.,.,TRBV12-3/TRBV12-4
TGTGCCAGCACAGGGCGGCGCTCTGGGGCCAACGTCCTGACTTTC,CASTGRRSGANVLTF,TRBJ2-6,.,.,TRBV6-5
TGTGCCAGCATCGGGTCAGCGGGAGGGCCGACTACGCAGTATTTT,CASIGSAGGPTTQYF,TRBJ2-3,.,TRBD2,TRBV28
TGTGCCTGGAGTGGTACTAGCGGGAGTTACGAGCAGTACTTC,CAWSGTSGSYEQYF,TRBJ2-7,.,TRBD2,TRBV30
TGTGCCAGCAGCCGTGGACAGCCCCCCGATACGCAGTATTTT,CASSRGQPPDTQYF,TRBJ2-3,.,.,TRBV3-1/TRBV3-2
TGTGCCAGCAGTGGGGGCGCACATAATTCACCCCTCCACTTT,CASSGGAHNSPLHF,TRBJ1-6,.,.,TRBV2
TGCGCCAGCAGCAAACTAGCGGGGACCGGGGAGCTGTTTTTT,CASSKLAGTGELFF,TRBJ2-2,.,TRBD2,TRBV5-1
TGTGCCAGCCGGAAGACAGGCAACTATGGCTACACCTTC,CASRKTGNYGYTF,TRBJ1-2,few,.,TRBV27
TGTGCCAGCCGGGACAGGGCAGTCTCTGGGGCCAACGTCCTGACTTTC,CASRDRAVSGANVLTF,TRBJ2-6,.,TRBD1,TRBV11-2
TGTGCCAGCAGTTCCGGGACAGATGGCAATCAGCCCCAGCATTTT,CASSSGTDGNQPQHF,TRBJ1-5,.,TRBD1,TRBV28
TGTGCCATCAGTGAGTCATCCATCTATGGCTACACCTTC,CAISESSIYGYTF,TRBJ1-2,.,.,TRBV10-3
TGTGCCAGCAGTGGCCTAGTAGGCGAGCAGTACTTC,CASSGLVGEQYF,TRBJ2-7,.,.,TRBV25-1
TGTGCCAGCAGCTTAGACGGACACTCTGGAAACACCATATATTTT,CASSLDGHSGNTIYF,TRBJ1-3,.,.,TRBV7-3
TGTGCCAGCAGCGTGTACAGGGAAGATACTGGAAACACCATATATTTT,CASSVYREDTGNTIYF,TRBJ1-3,.,.,TRBV9
TGTGCCAGCAGCTCCTCAAGCGGCTACGAGCAGTACTTC,CASSSSSGYEQYF,TRBJ2-7,.,.,TRBV7-2
TGTGCCTGGACCAGGACAGGGTCGGGTCGATATGGCTACACCTTC,CAWTRTGSGRYGYTF,TRBJ1-2,.,TRBD1,TRBV30
TGTGCCAGCAGTTTAGGGGCAAGCCCCGGTGTTTTCTCCTACAATGAGCAGTTCTTC,CASSLGASPGVFSYNEQFF,TRBJ2-1,.,.,TRBV27
TGTGCCAGCAGTGTGTACCGTACAGGGGTCTATGGCTACACCTTC,CASSVYRTGVYGYTF,TRBJ1-2,.,TRBD1,TRBV6-2/TRBV6-3
TGTGCCAGCAGTGCGGCCGGCCCGGACAGGGGGAGACGGAACACCATATATTTT,CASSAAGPDRGRRNTIYF,TRBJ1-3,.,TRBD1,TRBV28
TGTGCCAGCAGTCCTTATAGCGGGGGCTCTACTTATGCTCCCTACGAGCAGTACTTC,CASSPYSGGSTYAPYEQYF,TRBJ2-7,.,TRBD2,TRBV6-6
TGTGCCAGCAGCCCCGGGGGACAGGGGGCTTCGGAGACCCAGTACTTC,CASSPGGQGASETQYF,TRBJ2-5,.,TRBD1,TRBV11-3
TGTGCCAGCTATACAGGGGCCGGCTACAATGAGCAGTTCTTC,CASYTGAGYNEQFF,TRBJ2-1,.,TRBD1,TRBV7-2
TGTGCCAGCTCACCGCGGACCTCCGGGGTCGGCGGGGAGACCCAGTACTTC,CASSPRTSGVGGETQYF,TRBJ2-5,.,.,TRBV18
TGTGCCAGCAGCGTAGAAGGGGCGGGAGGGCCATACGAGCAGTACTTC,CASSVEGAGGPYEQYF,TRBJ2-7,.,TRBD2,TRBV9
TGTGCCAGCAGCTTAAACCAGGACTACGAGCAGTACTTC,CASSLNQDYEQYF,TRBJ2-7,.,.,TRBV7-9
TGTGCCAGCAGCACGAGCGGGCCCTTCTACGAGCAGTACTTC,CASSTSGPFYEQYF,TRBJ2-7,few,.,TRBV7-2
TGTGCCAGTAGTATAACCCGGGACTCATTAGCGGCCCAGTACTTC,CASSITRDSLAAQYF,TRBJ2-5,.,.,TRBV19
TGTGCCAGCAGCCCGAGACAGGGCGGGCAGACCCAGTACTTC,CASSPRQGGQTQYF,TRBJ2-5,once,TRBD1,TRBV7-3
TGTGCCAGCAGCCAAGACCAACTAGCGGGGGGTACTGAGCAGTTCTTC,CASSQDQLAGGTEQFF,TRBJ2-1,.,TRBD2,TRBV4-2
TGTGCCAGCAGCTCCTACACCGGGGAGCTGTTTTTT,CASSSYTGELFF,TRBJ2-2,once,.,TRBV7-3
TGTGCCAGCAGCTTGATGATCCAGGGGGCGATTAATTCACCCCTCCACTTT,CASSLMIQGAINSPLHF,TRBJ1-6,.,TRBD1,TRBV5-5
TGTGCCAGCTCACCACTGCGTCTCGGCGCGGAAGAGACCCAGTACTTC,CASSPLRLGAEETQYF,TRBJ2-5,.,.,TRBV18
TGTGCCAGCAGTGGTCGGGACAGGGTCTCAATATTCTACGAGCAGTACTTC,CASSGRDRVSIFYEQYF,TRBJ2-7,.,TRBD1,TRBV28
TGCGCCAGCGGGTCCCGGGACTGGTACAAGGACAATGAGCAGTTCTTC,CASGSRDWYKDNEQFF,TRBJ2-1,.,.,TRBV4-1
TGTGCCTGGAGCAGAGGCGCCTATGGCTACACCTTC,CAWSRGAYGYTF,TRBJ1-2,.,.,TRBV30
TGTGCCAGCTCACCACCGAACCCCCGTGGACAGGGGGGCATTCAGTACTTC,CASSPPNPRGQGGIQYF,TRBJ2-4,.,TRBD1,TRBV18
TGTGCCAGCAGTGAATCCCGTTATGGCTACACCTTC,CASSESRYGYTF,TRBJ1-2,.,.,TRBV25-1
TGTGCCAGCAGCACAGGGAACGGCAATCAGCCCCAGCATTTT,CASSTGNGNQPQHF,TRBJ1-5,.,.,TRBV28
TGTGCCAGCACCGGGGGGGGGTACGAGCAGTACTTC,CASTGGGYEQYF,TRBJ2-7,.,TRBD2,TRBV6-6
TGTGCCAGCAGCCAAGACCCGTTCTCTGGAAACACCATATATTTT,CASSQDPFSGNTIYF,TRBJ1-3,.,.,TRBV14